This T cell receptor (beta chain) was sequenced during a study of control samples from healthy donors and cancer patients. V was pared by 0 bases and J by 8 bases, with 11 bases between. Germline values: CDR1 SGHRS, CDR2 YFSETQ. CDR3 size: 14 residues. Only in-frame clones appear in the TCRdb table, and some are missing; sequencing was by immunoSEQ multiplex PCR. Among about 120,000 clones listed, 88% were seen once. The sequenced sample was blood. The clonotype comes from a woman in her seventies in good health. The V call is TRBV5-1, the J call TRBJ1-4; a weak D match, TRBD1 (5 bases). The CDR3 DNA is TGCGCCAGCAGCTTGGCCCAGGGAGGGGAAAAACTGTTTTTT. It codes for CASSLAQGGEKLFF.